This TCR beta chain stems from a study of blood T cell repertoires in COVID-19 (dated by TCRdb to the early 2020s). Regarding the study in general: Collaborator samples came from the United States, Italy and Spain and covered acute and convalescent phases of COVID-19. The prospective study material was composed of cDNA or gDNA derived from T cells, B-cell-depleted T cells, or PBMCs. Subjects who had been exposed to COVID-19, were actively infected with it, or had recovered from it provided the deeply sampled blood TCRbeta repertoires that made up the dataset. The repertoires were made available in a free public database intended to serve as a resource for research on the immune response to SARS-CoV-2. The samples were drawn from two sources: the first 160 participants of the ongoing ImmuneRACE study, and 1,200 or so subjects contributed by 6 global collaborators. Nearly every sample came with metadata listing a de-identified subject ID, COVID-19 status, age in years and sex. Where available, HLA class I and class II types were obtained from metadata supplied by the sample provider rather than from assay-based typing. The full study reports these points: How much clinical and demographic metadata was included differed by source and by participant, and the metadata was provided uncurated.

Regarding this clone: Its antigen specificity is not known. No much larger clonotype is one base removed from it; base qualities were not supplied.

The germline V gene encodes CDR1 MNHEY and CDR2 SVGAGI. Relative to germline, V is 8 bases shorter and J is 0 bases shorter, with 14 bases between their ends. The CDR3, from cysteine to phenylalanine, totals 14 residues. This entry keeps only the CDR3 DNA: 42 bases, framed from base 1. One collaborating source in Seattle enrolled patients while the patients were actively infected and followed the patients over time throughout the course of disease. Whole blood was collected in K2EDTA tubes by collaborating institutions according to the institutions' own protocols. Collaborator samples were shipped for TCRbeta analysis as frozen whole blood, isolated PBMCs, or DNA extracted from either sample type. The immunoSEQ Assay, a bias-controlled multiplex PCR, was used to amplify TCRbeta CDR3 regions from genomic DNA. Regarding the original processing steps: The number of nucleated cells in each sample was estimated from the amplification of reference gene primers within the assay. To quantify the absolute abundance of each unique TCRbeta CDR3 rearrangement, sequence reads were collapsed and filtered. For each sample, productive Simpson clonality was calculated as the square root of Simpson's diversity index over productive rearrangements. TCRdb re-hosts the immuneACCESS table, in-frame sequences only. Its copies lack some clones; in the studies checked, an unresolved V gene accounts for under half of them, and the cause for the rest is not known. That table gives V, J and clone size, and the DNA gave D and trimming. Here the sample has about 420,000 clones; roughly 89% occur a single time. In total, the top ten clones hold approximately 0.92% of the sample.

This sequence was found in a man aged 18 to 30 with COVID-19, enrolled during active disease. Sequenced sample: peripheral blood. The receptor chain draws on TRBV6-5 and TRBJ2-7, and TRBD2 may be the D gene, going by 5 matching bases. The CDR3 here reads CASGIDTSSYEQYF. Read as DNA, the sequence is TGTGCCAGCGGGATTGACACTAGCTCCTACGAGCAGTACTTC.